The present T cell receptor (beta chain) was sequenced within a study of cytomegalovirus exposure and HLA in healthy donors. Overall study: The same platform was used for the approximately 110 validation repertoires and the approximately 700 first-cohort repertoires, a later analysis reported.

The table came from immunoSEQ multiplex PCR; TCRdb's copy has only in-frame clones and leaves some out. Among 200,000 or so clones, about four fifths were seen once, and the ten largest hold roughly 7%. Ten or more counts support this clone. What it binds is unknown. At the DNA level, this CDR3 is encoded by other sequences in the same sample as well. Findings and caveats of the study: The study recorded 150 to 200 TCR beta chains that were cytomegalovirus-associated. There were some public TCRs occurring in many donors, but most TCR sequences were rare.

Germline V lookup: CDR1 MNHEY, CDR2 SVGAGI. CDR3 length: 14 amino acids. Trimming at V came to 5 bases and at J to 4 bases, leaving 3 bases not matched to a gene. This chain connects TRBV6-5 to TRBJ1-5; 9 nucleotides line up with TRBD1. This receptor was obtained from a man aged 18 to 35 in good health and CMV-seropositive. Sequencing was done on a sample of PBMCs. The CDR3 nucleotides are TGTGCCAGCAGTCTTGGACAGGGGAATCAGCCCCAGCATTTT. Residues: CASSLGQGNQPQHF.